A single sample gave rise to the 5 T cell receptor beta chains below, sequenced in a study of cytomegalovirus exposure and HLA in healthy donors. The PCR contained 60 Vbeta and 13 Jbeta primers. TCRdb's table, derived via immunoSEQ multiplex PCR, lists solely in-frame clones and lacks some. In the table there are fewer than 100,000 clones, roughly three quarters of which are singletons. Sequencing used PBMCs. These TCRs come from a woman aged 40 to 49 in good health and CMV-seronegative.

This CDR3 is CASSEEGGTLPRNTIYF. Written as DNA, the CDR3 is TGTGCCAGCAGTGAAGAGGGAGGGACCTTACCTAGAAACACCATATATTTT. The chain links TRBV6-1 to TRBJ1-3; D may be TRBD1 (5 bases). Germline V lookup: CDR1 MNHNS, CDR2 SASEGT. The V end was cut by 1 base, the J end by 5 bases, with 18 bases between. CDR3 length: 17 amino acids.

The gene calls are TRBV5-1 and TRBJ1-5, with D perhaps TRBD1 (5 bases). V shed 2 bases and J shed 5 bases, with 11 bases lying between them. Germline lookup yields CDR1 SGHRS and CDR2 YFSETQ. The CDR3 is 14 residues long. The DNA of the CDR3 is TGCGCCAGCAGCTTCGACGGGGGGTATCAGCCCCAGCATTTT. This gives the protein CASSFDGGYQPQHF.

This chain links TRBV7-6 with TRBJ2-5; TRBD1 agrees at 7 bases. V lost 5 bases, J lost 4 bases, and 4 bases stayed unmatched. The CDR3 runs 13 residues. Germline CDR1 reads SGHVS; CDR2 reads FNYEAQ. CDR3 sequence (DNA): TGTGCCAGCAGCAAGACAGGGAGAGAGACCCAGTACTTC. Its translation: CASSKTGRETQYF. Combining the CDR3 with reference TRBV7-6 and TRBJ2-5 gives the whole variable domain GAGVSQSPRYKVTKRGQDVALRCDPISGHVSLYWYRQALGQGPEFLTYFNYEAQQDKSGLPNDRFSAERPEGSISTLTIQRTEQRDSAMYRCASSKTGRETQYFGPGTRLLVL.

This chain uses TRBV29-1 with TRBJ2-7; 7 bases map to TRBD1. Unmatched junction bases numbered 11, after V lost 6 bases and J lost 3 bases. Germline V gives CDR1 SQVTM, CDR2 ANQGSEA. This CDR3 region has 14 residues. The CDR3 nucleotides are TGCAGCGTGACCATAGACAGGGATTTCTACGAGCAGTACTTC. Protein product: CSVTIDRDFYEQYF.

The chain has TRBV7-7 and TRBJ2-5; possible D gene TRBD1, 6 bases. This CDR3 contains 14 residues. Trimming took 5 bases from V and 5 from J, leaving 15 bases between them. Per germline, CDR1 SSHAT and CDR2 FNYEAQ (reference sequence). The CDR3 DNA sequence: TGTGCCAGCAGCCAGGGGTCAGGGATCGAGACCCAGTACTTC. Residues: CASSQGSGIETQYF.